This is a list of T cell receptor beta chains from one sample in a study of blood T cells in healthy people across ages. TCRdb reprocessed the 5' RACE reads with MiXCR, giving one entry per CDR3 protein. Among 1.5 million to 2 million distinct CDR3 sequences, 28% were seen once, and the ten largest hold roughly 8.2%. Source material: blood. All receptors come from a woman in her thirties in good health. CDR3s include the opening cysteine and the closing phenylalanine or tryptophan. Fields, in order: CDR3 length, V gene, J gene, CDR3 protein.

>11|TRBV12-3/TRBV12-4|TRBJ2-7
CASSRTSEQYF
>14|TRBV10-3|TRBJ2-5
CAISESGRAETQYF
>14|TRBV12-3/TRBV12-4|TRBJ2-1
CASSQWTGGNEQFF
>14|TRBV4-1|TRBJ2-5
CASSQNRGPETQYF
>16|TRBV19|TRBJ2-1
CASRRGGTSGSNEQFF
>14|TRBV5-1|TRBJ2-7
CTSSLPGSSYEQYF
>15|TRBV7-9|TRBJ2-7
CASSPRTGTLDEQYF
>15|TRBV20-1|TRBJ2-3
CSAVNSGISTDTQYF
>15|TRBV27|TRBJ1-1
CASSYGGPLNTEAFF
>13|TRBV7-3|TRBJ1-2
CASGLGPGYGYTF
>12|TRBV12-3/TRBV12-4|TRBJ2-7
CASSFRRDEQYF
>17|TRBV6-5|TRBJ2-7
CASSSSTHRGHYYEQYF
>16|TRBV7-2|TRBJ2-5
CASSPPGAGLQETQYF
>12|TRBV5-1|TRBJ2-5
CASSQSGETQYF
>12|TRBV12-3/TRBV12-4|TRBJ1-1
CASSPWSTEAFF
>16|TRBV16|TRBJ2-1
CASSQCWRHDQCEQFF
>16|TRBV7-7|TRBJ2-1
CASSSDRAALRGTQFF
>15|TRBV15|TRBJ1-5
CATSRTGNSNQPQHF
>14|TRBV20-1|TRBJ2-3
CSARKRVEGDTQYF
>17|TRBV24-1|TRBJ2-1
CATSDWRLAGRVDEQFF
>12|TRBV19|TRBJ1-5
CASSIGVLGQHF
>15|TRBV9|TRBJ2-1
CASSGGLAGASEQFF
>15|TRBV6-5|TRBJ2-1
CASSADGRLGNEQFF
>14|TRBV12-3/TRBV12-4|TRBJ1-4
CASRPGTAVEKLFF
>15|TRBV20-1|TRBJ2-5
CSARDATSPQETQYF
>11|TRBV21-1|TRBJ2-7
CASSPPNRAYF
>14|TRBV5-1|TRBJ2-7
CASSLRQGEGEQYF
>11|TRBV21-1|TRBJ2-7
CASSPNHEQYF
>11|TRBV3-1|TRBJ2-5
CASSQGRSAYF
>16|TRBV4-1|TRBJ2-1
CASSQEGVRAYNEQFF
>13|TRBV29-1|TRBJ2-7
CSVLLAGGYEQYF
>14|TRBV7-8|TRBJ2-7
CASSPTSVVYEQYF
>14|TRBV20-1|TRBJ2-1
CSASGAVRADEQFF
>15|TRBV28|TRBJ2-7
CTSSALQVASYEQYF
>12|TRBV30|TRBJ2-7
CACRASSYEQYF
>13|TRBV20-1|TRBJ2-7
CSVGGRTKGEQYF
>17|TRBV7-6|TRBJ2-1
CASSLLPWGGSYNEQFF
>18|TRBV15|TRBJ2-1
CATRRDMGSGDRSDEQFF
>13|TRBV3-1|TRBJ2-1
CASSPGLSGEQFF
>14|TRBV7-2|.
CANSLEGGPYEQYF
>15|TRBV7-9|TRBJ2-3
CASSFFRAPTDAQYF
>15|TRBV7-2|TRBJ2-1
CASSLTGTAYNEQFF
>12|TRBV6-2/TRBV6-3|TRBJ2-7
CASNGDTYEQYF
>14|TRBV5-1|TRBJ2-5
CASSSGDWGETQYF
>16|TRBV6-5|TRBJ2-7
CASRKGIRDRVNEQYF
>15|TRBV6-5|TRBJ2-1
CASRPSGRAYNEQFF
>14|TRBV12-3/TRBV12-4|TRBJ1-2
CASSREQTGYGYTF
>11|TRBV2|TRBJ2-7
CAGSRAYEQYF
>16|TRBV7-2|TRBJ2-3
CASSLIGGGSTDTQYF
>12|TRBV6-5|TRBJ2-1
CASSRGVNEQFF
>13|TRBV12-3/TRBV12-4|.
CASRHAGGYEQYF
>13|TRBV12-3/TRBV12-4|TRBJ2-1
CASSLNRRNEQFF
>16|TRBV4-3|TRBJ2-1
CASSHHSGESYNEQFF
>16|TRBV6-6|TRBJ2-2
CASSYSQGVDTGELFF